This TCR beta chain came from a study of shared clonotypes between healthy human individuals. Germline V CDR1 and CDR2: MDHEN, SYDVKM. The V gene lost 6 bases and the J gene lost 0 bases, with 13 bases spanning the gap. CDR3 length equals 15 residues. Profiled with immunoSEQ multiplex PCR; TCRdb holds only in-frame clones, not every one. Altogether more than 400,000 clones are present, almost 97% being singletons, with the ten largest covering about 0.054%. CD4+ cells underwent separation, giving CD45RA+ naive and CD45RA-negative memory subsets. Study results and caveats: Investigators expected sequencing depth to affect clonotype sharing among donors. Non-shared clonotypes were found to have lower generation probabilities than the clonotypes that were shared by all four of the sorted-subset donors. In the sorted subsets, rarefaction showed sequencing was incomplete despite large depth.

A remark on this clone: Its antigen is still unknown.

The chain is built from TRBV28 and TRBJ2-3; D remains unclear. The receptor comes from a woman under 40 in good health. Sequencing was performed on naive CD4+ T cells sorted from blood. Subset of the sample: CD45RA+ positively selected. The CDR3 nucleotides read TGTGCCAGCAGCCTTACCCCTCGGAGCACAGATACGCAGTATTTT. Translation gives CASSLTPRSTDTQYF.